A selection of T cell receptor beta chains follows, all from one sample in a study of T cells in Graves' hyperthyroidism and ophthalmopathy. TCRdb redid the calling of the multiplex PCR reads with MiXCR, one entry per CDR3 protein. The sample consists of under 600,000 distinct CDR3 sequences, approximately 16% of them appearing once. Sample: blood. These receptors came from a woman between 40 and 50 years old with Graves' ophthalmopathy. CDR3s include the opening cysteine and the closing phenylalanine or tryptophan. A D gene is named only where the DNA matches it firmly. A clone size is listed for some rows: how often the clone was seen (once, few, many), or a class if it is expanded.

d_call	v_call	clone_size	j_call	cdr3_aa	cdr3_nt
NA	TRBV5-8	NA	TRBJ2-4	CASNPGPGAENIQYF	TGTGCCAGCAACCCCGGGCCAGGGGCGGAAAACATTCAGTACTTC
TRBD1	TRBV12-3/TRBV12-4	many	TRBJ2-2	CASSFGQGIVGELFF	TGTGCCAGCAGTTTTGGACAGGGTATCGTCGGGGAGCTGTTTTTT
NA	TRBV12-3/TRBV12-4	NA	TRBJ1-4	CASSFRTSKGRINEKLFF	TGTGCCAGCAGTTTCCGCACATCAAAGGGACGGATTAATGAAAAACTGTTTTTT
NA	TRBV29-1	NA	TRBJ1-1	CSGGTPTSTEAFF	TGCAGCGGGGGGACCCCGACCAGCACTGAAGCTTTCTTT
NA	TRBV30	few	TRBJ2-1	CAWSVNGPRRFF	TGTGCCTGGAGTGTAAATGGACCTCGGAGGTTCTTC
TRBD2	TRBV28	many	TRBJ2-5	CASSLSSSGRGETQYF	TGTGCCAGCAGTTTATCCTCTAGCGGGAGGGGAGAGACCCAGTACTTC
TRBD1	TRBV6-6	few	TRBJ1-5	CASSYGGQGGALWSQHF	TGTGCCAGCAGTTACGGGGGACAGGGGGGGGCCCTATGGTCCCAGCATTTT
NA	TRBV28	many	TRBJ1-5	CASRDGNSNQPQHF	TGTGCCAGCAGAGACGGAAATAGCAATCAGCCCCAGCATTTT
TRBD1	TRBV5-1	few	TRBJ2-7	CASSPGGPPTYEQYF	TGCGCCAGCAGCCCAGGGGGTCCCCCGACCTACGAGCAGTACTTC
NA	TRBV14	few	TRBJ2-3	CASSQEGSTDTQYF	TGTGCCAGCAGCCAGGAGGGTTCCACAGATACGCAGTATTTT
NA	TRBV28	few	TRBJ2-3	CASSPVGGVTDTQYF	TGTGCCAGCAGTCCCGTAGGAGGTGTGACAGATACGCAGTATTTT
TRBD1	TRBV5-1	many	TRBJ1-4	CASRETGQGYEKLFF	TGCGCCAGCCGCGAAACGGGACAGGGGTATGAAAAACTGTTTTTT
NA	TRBV5-1	NA	TRBJ2-6	CASSSRDGFGANVLTF	TGCGCCAGCAGCAGTAGGGATGGCTTTGGAGCCAACGTCCTGACTTTC
NA	TRBV6-1	few	TRBJ2-7	CASSDTLPPAYEQYF	TGTGCCAGCAGTGATACGCTCCCCCCCGCCTACGAGCAGTACTTC
TRBD1	TRBV2	NA	TRBJ2-7	CASTPGTGTYEQYF	TGTGCCAGCACTCCCGGGACAGGGACCTACGAGCAGTACTTC
TRBD2	TRBV3-1	many	TRBJ2-7	CASSPGLAGATYEQYF	TGTGCCAGCAGCCCGGGACTAGCGGGAGCCACCTACGAGCAGTACTTC
NA	TRBV3-1	many	TRBJ1-5	CASSQNVGEPQHF	TGTGCCAGCAGCCAAAACGTCGGTGAGCCCCAGCATTTT
NA	TRBV6-1	few	TRBJ1-1	CACYREAERTEAFF	TGTGCCTGTTACAGGGAAGCCGAAAGAACTGAAGCTTTCTTT